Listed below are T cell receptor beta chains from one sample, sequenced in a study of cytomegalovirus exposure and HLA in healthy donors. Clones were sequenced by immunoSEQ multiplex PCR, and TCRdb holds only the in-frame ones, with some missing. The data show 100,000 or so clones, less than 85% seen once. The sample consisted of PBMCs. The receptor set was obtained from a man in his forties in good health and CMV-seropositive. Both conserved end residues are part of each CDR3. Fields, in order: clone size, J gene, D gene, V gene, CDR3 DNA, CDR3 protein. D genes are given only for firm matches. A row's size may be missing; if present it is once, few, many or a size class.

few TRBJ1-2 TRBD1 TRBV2 TGTGCCAGCAGTGAATTTTACGCCGGGACAGGGATCGGTAACTATGGCTACACCTTC CASSEFYAGTGIGNYGYTF
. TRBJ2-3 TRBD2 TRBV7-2 TGTGCCAGCAGCCAAACTAGCGGGAGTCATAATACGCAGTATTTT CASSQTSGSHNTQYF
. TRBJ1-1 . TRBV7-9 TGTGCCAGCAGCTTGACAGGGAACACTGAAGCTTTCTTT CASSLTGNTEAFF
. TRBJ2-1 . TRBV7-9 TGTTCCAGCAGCCTCCACCTGGTTTGGGCCACAAGCTCCTACAATGAGCAGTTCTTC CSSSLHLVWATSSYNEQFF
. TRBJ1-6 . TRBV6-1 TGTGCCAGCAGGATAGAGAGCTCCTATAATTCACCCCTCCACTTT CASRIESSYNSPLHF
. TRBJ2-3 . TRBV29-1 TGCAGCGTGAGGGAAGGAGATACGCAGTATTTT CSVREGDTQYF
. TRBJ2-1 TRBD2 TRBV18 TGTGCCAGCTCGCCAAAACTCCCTAGCGGGAGAACACCTTCCTACAATGAGCAGTTCTTC CASSPKLPSGRTPSYNEQFF
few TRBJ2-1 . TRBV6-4 TGTGCCAGCAGTGACTCCGCCAGCTCCTACAATGAGCAGTTCTTC CASSDSASSYNEQFF
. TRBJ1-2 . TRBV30 TGTGCCTGGAGTGAAAGCAGGAGGAGCTATGGCTACACCTTC CAWSESRRSYGYTF
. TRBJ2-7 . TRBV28 TGTGCCAGCAGTTTTCTGGGGGCCGAGTACGAGCAGTACTTC CASSFLGAEYEQYF
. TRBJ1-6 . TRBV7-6 TGTGCCAGCAGCTTAGTAGACGGGGGGGATTCACCCCTCCACTTT CASSLVDGGDSPLHF
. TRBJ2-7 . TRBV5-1 TGCGCCAGCAGCTTGGTGGCTGGCGAGCAGTACTTC CASSLVAGEQYF
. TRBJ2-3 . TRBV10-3 TGTGCCATTGCGATGCCGCCGATCACAGATACGCAGTATTTT CAIAMPPITDTQYF
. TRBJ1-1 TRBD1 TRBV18 TGTGCCAGCTCTCCTTTACGCCAGGGGGACACTGAAGCTTTCTTT CASSPLRQGDTEAFF
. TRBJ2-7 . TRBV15 TGTGCCACCAGCCCAAGGGGGGGGGCAGGGTGGGACGAGCAGTACTTC CATSPRGGAGWDEQYF
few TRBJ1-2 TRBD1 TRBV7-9 TGTGCCAGCAGCCTCAGACAGGGTGATGGCTACACCTTC CASSLRQGDGYTF
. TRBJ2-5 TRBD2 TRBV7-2 TGTGCCAGCAGCTCCGGGCGACTAGCACGGGCGACCCAGTACTTC CASSSGRLARATQYF
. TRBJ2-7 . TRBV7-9 TGTGCCAGCAGCTTATGGACAGAGCAGTACTTC CASSLWTEQYF
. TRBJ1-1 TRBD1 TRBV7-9 TGTGCCAGCAGCTCCCCTGGACAGGGGGCTCACACTGAAGCTTTCTTT CASSSPGQGAHTEAFF
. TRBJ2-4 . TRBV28 TGTGCCAGCAAGGGCAGGGAAAACAGTCAGTACTTC CASKGRENSQYF
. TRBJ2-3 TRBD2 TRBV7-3 TGTGCCAGCAGCCCACAGGGTAGCGGGAGGTCAACAGATACGCAGTATTTT CASSPQGSGRSTDTQYF
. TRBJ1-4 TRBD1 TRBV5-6 TGTGCCAGCAGCTTGGAACAGGGGGAGCGTGAAAAACTGTTTTTT CASSLEQGEREKLFF
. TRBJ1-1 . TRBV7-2 TGTGCCAGCAGCCGAGGCACTGAAGCTTTCTTT CASSRGTEAFF
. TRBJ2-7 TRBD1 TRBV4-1 TGCGCCAGCAGCCCACAGGGACAGGGTTACGAGCAGTACTTC CASSPQGQGYEQYF
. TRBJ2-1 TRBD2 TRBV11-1 TGTGCCAGCAGCCGAGGACCCGGGAGGCTGTGGTTCTTC CASSRGPGRLWFF
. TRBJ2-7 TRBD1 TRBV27 TGTGCCAGCAGTTTAGGGACAGGGTCCTACGAGCAGTACTTC CASSLGTGSYEQYF
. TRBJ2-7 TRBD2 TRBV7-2 TGTGCCAGCAGCTTCCCTAGCGGGGATATGAGCTCCTACGAGCAGTACTTC CASSFPSGDMSSYEQYF
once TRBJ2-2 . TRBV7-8 TGTGCCAGCAGCTCCCCCATCAACACCGGGGAGCTGTTTTTT CASSSPINTGELFF
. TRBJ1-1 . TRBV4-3 TGCGCCAGCAGCCAAGATAGACTGGACACTGAAGCTTTCTTT CASSQDRLDTEAFF
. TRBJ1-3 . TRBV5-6 TGTGCCAGCAGCTTGGGGCAGGGGAGCTCTGGAAACACCATATATTTT CASSLGQGSSGNTIYF
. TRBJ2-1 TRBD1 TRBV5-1 TGCGCCAGCAGCAGTGGACAGGGATGGGATGAGCAGTTCTTC CASSSGQGWDEQFF
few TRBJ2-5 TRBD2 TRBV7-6 TGTGCCAGCAGCTTATCTTTTCCCGGCCTAGCGGGGGAAGAGACCCAGTACTTC CASSLSFPGLAGEETQYF
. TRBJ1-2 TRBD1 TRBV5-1 TGCGCCAGCAGCTTGGGGGGGACAGGGATGGACTACACCTTC CASSLGGTGMDYTF
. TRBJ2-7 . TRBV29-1 TGCAGCGTTGCAACAGGGACCAAGCCGTTAGAAGAGCAGTACTTC CSVATGTKPLEEQYF
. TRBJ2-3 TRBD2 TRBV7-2 TGTGCCAGCAGCGAGACTAGCGGGGGGTACACAGATACGCAGTATTTT CASSETSGGYTDTQYF
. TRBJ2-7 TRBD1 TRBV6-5 TGTGCCAGCAGTCTTCGAGGACAGGGGAAATACGAGCAGTACTTC CASSLRGQGKYEQYF
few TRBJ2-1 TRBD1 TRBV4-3 TGCGCCAGCAGCCCTACCGGGACAGGGATCCGAGAGCAGTTCTTC CASSPTGTGIREQFF
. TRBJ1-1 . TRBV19 TGTGCCAGTAGTATGGGCAGCTACACTGAAGCTTTCTTT CASSMGSYTEAFF